The 23 T cell receptor beta chains below come from one sample, sequenced in a study of Graves' ophthalmopathy and Graves' hyperthyroidism. RNA transcripts served as template for amplifying TCR beta CDR3 sequences. Investigators did first-round RT-PCR with HTBI primers, then second-round multiplex PCR. TCRdb reanalysed the multiplex PCR reads using MiXCR and keeps one entry per CDR3 protein. The sample has 740,000 or so distinct CDR3 sequences, approximately 40% seen once. The specimen sequenced was peripheral blood. The receptor set was obtained from an adult man with Graves' ophthalmopathy.

V usage is TRBV7-9 and J usage is TRBJ2-7, with D tentatively TRBD2 (5 bases). The CDR3 is made up of 12 amino acids. Germline CDR1 is SEHNR and CDR2 is FQNEAQ (reference sequence). The V gene lost 2 bases and the J gene lost 7 bases, with 9 bases spanning the gap. The CDR3 DNA follows: TGTGCCAGCAGCTTACGACCGGGGGAGCAGTACTTC. It specifies CASSLRPGEQYF.

V usage is TRBV20-1 and J usage is TRBJ1-1; D call uncertain. Germline V gives CDR1 DFQATT, CDR2 SNEGSKA (reference sequence). This CDR3 is built from 15 residues. Deletions cut 0 bases from V and 0 bases from J, with 11 bases between. CDR3 residues: CSAREDLGLNTEAFF. The CDR3 DNA is TGCAGTGCTAGAGAGGACCTAGGGCTGAACACTGAAGCTTTCTTT.

Turning to this clonotype: An end of the junction differs from the germline gene, which may be a read error. The chain recombines TRBV20-1 with TRBJ2-7; 7 bases match TRBD1. The end of the DNA is better explained by TRBJ2-5, so the J call may be wrong. The CDR3 totals 15 residues. Germline CDR1 and CDR2: DFQATT and SNEGSKA (reference sequence). In DNA form, the CDR3 reads TGCACTGCTAGACTACAGGGGTTGAAAGGGGAGACCCAGTACTTC. Translating it yields CTARLQGLKGETQYF.

There are many counts of this clonotype. This chain uses TRBV10-1 with TRBJ1-5; D is uncertain. Trimming shortened V by 6 bases and J by 5 bases, and 11 bases separated the two germline ends. There are 13 residues in the CDR3. Per the germline V gene, CDR1 is WNHNN and CDR2 is SYGVQD (reference sequence). The CDR3 DNA is TGCGCCAGCAGCCTTGGGATGGATCAGCCCCAGCATTTT. Translating gives CASSLGMDQPQHF.

This clonotype was detected a few times. The chain has TRBV15 and TRBJ2-7, with D unclear. V gave up 0 bases and J gave up 0 bases, with 9 bases separating them. The CDR3 extends over 15 amino acids. The germline CDR1 and CDR2 sequences are LNHNV and YYDKDF (reference sequence). CDR3 amino acids: CATSRDLGSSYEQYF. The CDR3 DNA is TGTGCCACCAGCAGAGATCTCGGCAGCTCCTACGAGCAGTACTTC.

The rearrangement links TRBV15 to TRBJ2-2, with no clear D. The CDR3 sequence is 16 residues long. V was shortened by 5 bases and J by 3 bases, with 16 bases between the two germline ends. Germline V gives CDR1 LNHNV, CDR2 YYDKDF (reference sequence). The CDR3 DNA is TGTGCCACCAGCGGCGGCCAAGAGCCTGACACCGGGGAGCTGTTTTTT. It specifies CATSGGQEPDTGELFF.

In its sample, this clonotype was seen a few times. The chain recombines TRBV7-9 with TRBJ1-5; 9 nucleotides align to TRBD1. The CDR3 has 16 residues. Germline lookup yields CDR1 SEHNR and CDR2 FQNEAQ (reference sequence). V lost 1 base to trimming and J lost 6 bases; unmatched junction nucleotides: 7. The CDR3 DNA follows: TGTGCCAGCAGCTTAGGGGGGACAGGGTTGTCTCAGCCCCAGCATTTT. Translated, it gives CASSLGGTGLSQPQHF.

This chain links TRBV20-1 with TRBJ1-5; D is undetermined. Trimming took 5 bases from V and 4 from J, leaving 21 bases between them. Germline assignment: CDR1 DFQATT and CDR2 SNEGSKA (reference sequence). CDR3 size: 16 residues. CDR3 DNA: TGCAGTGCTGGTCGGCCGGCCTACGACCAAAATCAGCCCCAGCATTTT. Translated, it gives CSAGRPAYDQNQPQHF.

As for this clonotype: This may be a read error: a much more frequent sequence differs by one nucleotide. V and J are TRBV5-4 and TRBJ1-2; D gene unclear. This CDR3 is 14 amino acids long. The V end lost 10 bases, the J end lost 1 base, and 17 bases lay between the germline ends. Germline V gene lookup returns CDR1 SGHNT and CDR2 YYREEE (reference sequence). CDR3 sequence reads: CAASDLGNNYGYTF. CDR3 DNA: TGTGCCGCCAGTGATTTAGGGAATAACTATGGCTACACCTTC.

This clonotype has at least ten counts. In DNA, the CDR3 is TGTGCCATCAGGGGCCATGGGACAGGGGGTGAAAAACTGTTTTTT. Protein: CAIRGHGTGGEKLFF. This chain uses TRBV10-3 with TRBJ1-4; 11 positions match TRBD1. The CDR3 extends over 15 amino acids. Germline CDR1 is ENHRY and CDR2 is SYGVKD. With 6 bases clipped from V and 7 bases from J, the junction kept 7 bases outside the gene matches.

At least ten counts were recorded for this clonotype. This chain links TRBV10-3 with TRBJ1-1; D ambiguous. Germline values: CDR1 ENHRY, CDR2 SYGVKD. This CDR3 is built from 14 residues. V lost 8 bases and J 0 bases, leaving 13 bases between the germline ends. CDR3: CAISGQRMNTEAFF. DNA for the CDR3: TGTGCCATCTCTGGCCAGCGCATGAACACTGAAGCTTTCTTT.

The count of this clonotype is one. One junction end disagrees with the germline gene, perhaps due to a read error. This sequence joins TRBV11-2 and TRBJ1-1; tentatively, D is TRBD1 (5 bases). The CDR3 consists of 12 residues. The germline V gene has CDR1 SGHAT and CDR2 FQNNGV. CDR3 sequence (DNA): TGTGCCAGCATGAAGGGGAGAAATGAAACTTTCTTT. Translation: CASMKGRNETFF.

At least ten counts were recorded for this clonotype. The chain combines TRBV2 with TRBJ1-5; tentative D call: TRBD1 (5 bases). Germline V lookup: CDR1 SNHLY, CDR2 FYNNEI. This CDR3 spans 14 amino acids. V dropped 1 base and J dropped 7 bases, with 11 bases sitting between them. The CDR3 loop reads CASSEVTRDQPQHF. The CDR3 DNA sequence: TGTGCCAGCAGTGAAGTTACACGGGACCAGCCCCAGCATTTT.

In its sample, this clonotype was seen a few times. This sequence joins TRBV7-9 and TRBJ1-2; no definite D call. Trimming left V 10 bases short and J 4 bases short, with 19 bases between. Germline values: CDR1 SEHNR, CDR2 FQNEAQ (reference sequence). This CDR3 has 14 residues. CDR3 in amino acids: CATHQPTKGYGYTF. The CDR3 coding sequence is TGTGCCACCCATCAACCCACAAAGGGCTATGGCTACACCTTC.

The rearrangement links TRBV5-1 to TRBJ2-7; D could derive from TRBD1 or TRBD2 (5 bases each). CDR3 length: 13 residues. Germline values: CDR1 SGHRS, CDR2 YFSETQ. V lost 2 bases, J lost 5 bases, and 11 bases lay in between. In DNA form, the CDR3 reads TGCGCCAGCAGCTTTCGGGGCGCGGACGAGCAGTACTTC. As protein: CASSFRGADEQYF.

This clonotype was picked up many times. The gene calls are TRBV2 and TRBJ1-5; 11 bases line up with TRBD1. J gave up 5 bases and V 5 bases, and 5 bases lay outside the gene matches. Germline CDR1 and CDR2: SNHLY and FYNNEI. This CDR3 region has 15 residues. In nucleotides, the CDR3 is TGTGCCAGCAGTCTTACGGGACAGGGGGATCAGCCCCAGCATTTT. The encoded protein is CASSLTGQGDQPQHF.

V is TRBV12-5 and J is TRBJ1-1; no reliable D call. The CDR3 length is 12 residues. Germline loops: CDR1 LGHNT, CDR2 FRNRAP. Trimming shortened V by 5 bases and J by 7 bases, and 11 bases separated the two germline ends. The CDR3 nucleotides read TGTGCTAGTGGTCCTCAGTTCGGTGAAGCTTTCTTT. It yields the protein CASGPQFGEAFF.

This clonotype has ten or more counts. The chain combines TRBV7-2 with TRBJ1-6; no clear D. V lost 2 bases and J lost 7, with 18 bases in between. This CDR3 contains 17 residues. Germline CDR1 and CDR2: SGHTA and FQGNSA. This chain's CDR3 is CASSLIGLASVNSPLHF. The CDR3 DNA is TGTGCCAGCAGCTTAATAGGGCTTGCCTCGGTGAATTCACCCCTCCACTTT.

This clonotype has ten or more counts. The chain carries TRBV2 and TRBJ1-4, with 10 bases aligning to TRBD1. J lost 3 bases, V lost 6 bases, and 7 bases had no gene match. CDR3 length: 16 amino acids. CDR1 is SNHLY and CDR2 is FYNNEI in the germline V gene. The CDR3 DNA follows: TGTGCCAGCAGAGGGGACAGGGGCTCGGCTAATGAAAAACTGTTTTTT. This sequence encodes CASRGDRGSANEKLFF.

A remark on this clonotype: At one boundary the junction diverges from the germline segment, which might be a read error. This chain links TRBV10-3 with TRBJ1-3; 10 positions agree with TRBD1. Per the germline V gene, CDR1 is ENHRY and CDR2 is SYGVKD. The CDR3 runs 17 residues. The CDR3 nucleotides read TGTGCCAGCAGTTCAAAAGGGACAGGGGTTGCTGGAAACACCATATATTTT. The encoded protein is CASSSKGTGVAGNTIYF.

At least ten counts were recorded for this clonotype. The chain is built from TRBV2 and TRBJ1-2, with TRBD1 matching over 8 bases. The CDR3 length is 14 residues. Germline-derived CDR1 and CDR2 are SNHLY and FYNNEI. V was pared by 6 bases and J by 8 bases, with 11 bases of the junction left unmatched. This chain's CDR3 is CASRDSGGAFGYTF. DNA of the CDR3: TGTGCCAGCAGGGACTCAGGGGGCGCTTTCGGCTACACCTTC.

J is TRBJ1-3 and V is TRBV12-3 or TRBV12-4; no firm D call. V lost 3 bases, J lost 6 bases, and 12 bases lay in between. The CDR3 has 14 residues. The CDR3: CASSFHGLKNTIYF. As DNA, the CDR3 is TGTGCCAGCAGTTTTCACGGTCTGAAAAACACCATATATTTT.

This clonotype has a handful of counts. The rearrangement links TRBV20-1 to TRBJ1-1; 8 bases align to TRBD1. This CDR3 has 13 amino acids. J lost 6 bases, V lost 2 bases, and 5 bases had no gene match. In germline, CDR1 is DFQATT, CDR2 SNEGSKA (reference sequence). This chain's CDR3 is CSARTGGTAEAFF. CDR3 nucleotides: TGCAGTGCTAGAACAGGGGGAACGGCTGAAGCTTTCTTT.